Shown below are 17 T cell receptor beta chains from a single sample sequenced in a study of CD8 T cells in Susac syndrome. With random hexamers, roughly 0.45 to 1 ug RNA was reverse transcribed. TCRdb re-called the immunoSEQ multiplex PCR reads through MiXCR, storing one row per CDR3 protein. The sample lists about 300,000 distinct CDR3 sequences, 75% to 90% seen once, with more than 0.15% in the top ten. The sequencing input was CD8+ T cells from PBMCs. The receptors here all came from a human donor with multiple sclerosis.

CDR3 residues: CASSSLSALGPFF. DNA for the CDR3: TGTGCCAGCAGCTCCCTTTCCGCGCTAGGACCGTTCTTC. This chain uses TRBV7-9 with TRBJ2-1; D not certain. CDR1 is SEHNR and CDR2 is FQNEAQ in the germline V gene (reference sequence). The germline V and J ends were trimmed by 4 bases and 15 bases, with 19 bases remaining between them. This CDR3 is built from 13 residues.

This clonotype was seen only once. The J gene is TRBJ2-1, the V gene TRBV4-3; TRBD2 matches 7 bases. The germline V gene has CDR1 LGHNA and CDR2 YSLEER. This CDR3 is 17 amino acids long. V gave up 0 bases and J gave up 4 bases; unmatched junction bases: 9. DNA for the CDR3: TGCGCCAGCAGCCAAGATCCCTCCCTAGCGGCATACAATGAGCAGTTCTTC. It codes for CASSQDPSLAAYNEQFF.

The chain has TRBV2 and TRBJ2-5; the match to TRBD2 covers 8 bases. With 9 bases clipped from V and 5 bases from J, the junction kept 2 bases outside the gene matches. Germline-derived CDR1 and CDR2 are SNHLY and FYNNEI. This CDR3 region has 11 residues. CDR3 protein: CARAGAETQYF. The CDR3 nucleotides are TGTGCCAGAGCGGGAGCTGAGACCCAGTACTTC.

This clonotype was recorded only once. The chain carries TRBV2 and TRBJ2-7; 7 nucleotides match TRBD2. The CDR3 extends over 12 amino acids. V dropped 4 bases and J dropped 6; count of bases not matched to a gene: 3. Looked up from germline, CDR1 is SNHLY and CDR2 is FYNNEI. CDR3: CASSGTSFEQYF. CDR3 nucleotides: TGTGCCAGCAGTGGGACTAGTTTCGAGCAGTACTTC.

The CDR3 nucleotides are TGTGCCAGCAGCTCGCAGGGAGTCAGTGTCGCCGAGCAGTACTTC. Translating it yields CASSSQGVSVAEQYF. The chain uses TRBV5-8 and TRBJ2-7; tentatively, D is TRBD1 or TRBD2 (5 bases each). The CDR3 is 15 residues long. Trimming took 3 bases from V and 6 from J, leaving 19 bases between them. The germline V gene encodes CDR1 SGHTS and CDR2 YDEGEE.

The rearrangement joins TRBV29-1 to TRBJ2-1; 8 bases fit TRBD1. Trimming removed 4 bases from V and 3 bases from J; junction bases left unmatched: 5. This CDR3 is built from 14 residues. Germline V lookup: CDR1 SQVTM, CDR2 ANQGSEA. The CDR3 nucleotides read TGCAGCGTTGTTCGACAGGGGCTCTACAATGAGCAGTTCTTC. The encoded protein is CSVVRQGLYNEQFF.

V is TRBV30 and J is TRBJ2-1; 8 bases line up with TRBD2. The CDR3 is made up of 13 amino acids. CDR1 is GTSNPN and CDR2 is SVGIG in the germline V gene (reference sequence). V trimming: 0 bases; J trimming: 7 bases; junction bases outside the gene matches: 2. The CDR3 sequence: CAWSVTGGNEQFF. CDR3 sequence (DNA): TGTGCCTGGAGTGTAACGGGGGGGAATGAGCAGTTCTTC.

This chain links TRBV14 with TRBJ2-1; no firm D call. CDR3 length: 16 residues. Germline loops: CDR1 SGHDN, CDR2 FVKESK. V lost 0 bases and J 8 bases, leaving 17 bases between the germline ends. CDR3 nucleotide sequence: TGTGCCAGCAGCCAAGACCCCCCGGTCATTGGCGATGAGCAGTTCTTC. It translates to CASSQDPPVIGDEQFF.

The gene calls are TRBV3-1 and TRBJ2-1; D remains ambiguous. V was trimmed by 1 base and J by 4 bases, leaving 14 bases between them. The CDR3 is made up of 16 amino acids. Germline-derived CDR1 and CDR2 are LGHDT and YNNKEL (reference sequence). The CDR3 region has the DNA TGTGCCAGCAGCCAAGGGGGAACAGCGATTTACAATGAGCAGTTCTTC. It codes for CASSQGGTAIYNEQFF.

In this sample, this clonotype turned up once. CDR3 DNA sequence: TGTGCCAGCAGCGAGGGGATTAGCGGGTTGTACGAGCAGTACTTC. This translates into CASSEGISGLYEQYF. V and J are TRBV9 and TRBJ2-7; 7 bases line up with TRBD2. Germline CDR1 is SGDLS and CDR2 is YYNGEE. CDR3 length: 15 residues. The V gene end was trimmed by 3 bases and the J gene end by 4 bases; junction bases not matched to a gene: 10.

This chain connects TRBV20-1 to TRBJ2-2, with 14 bases identical to TRBD2. This CDR3 region has 14 residues. V trimming: 5 bases; J trimming: 10 bases; junction bases outside the gene matches: 6. Germline assignment: CDR1 DFQATT and CDR2 SNEGSKA (reference sequence). For the CDR3, the DNA is TGCAGTGCTCAACCGGGACTAGCGGGAGCGGAGCTGTTTTTT. Translating gives CSAQPGLAGAELFF.

J is TRBJ1-6 and V is TRBV9; D not resolved. Germline CDR1 and CDR2: SGDLS and YYNGEE. V was clipped by 3 bases and J by 7 bases, with 17 bases between them. The CDR3 contains 16 residues. The CDR3 sequence: CASSGGNATPNSPLHF. CDR3 sequence (DNA): TGTGCCAGCAGCGGAGGAAACGCAACGCCGAATTCACCCCTCCACTTT.

V usage is TRBV7-2 and J usage is TRBJ2-7; 8 bases are a match to TRBD1. CDR1 and CDR2 from the germline V gene are SGHTA and FQGNSA. The CDR3 is 17 residues long. J was trimmed by 1 base and V by 2 bases; bases with no gene match: 10. CDR3 amino acids: CASSLTPTGDPSYEQYF. As DNA, the CDR3 is TGTGCCAGCAGCTTAACTCCGACAGGGGACCCTTCCTACGAGCAGTACTTC.

The CDR3 nucleotides read TGTGCCAGCAGTTCCGGGACTAGCGGGGAGCTGTTTTTT. Residues: CASSSGTSGELFF. V and J are TRBV27 and TRBJ2-2, with 8 bases lining up with TRBD2. Germline V CDR1 and CDR2: MNHEY, SMNVEV (reference sequence). This CDR3 region has 13 residues. Trimming at V came to 4 bases and at J to 7 bases, leaving 2 bases not matched to a gene.

The chain uses TRBV6-2 or TRBV6-3 and TRBJ1-5; D not resolved. The germline CDR1 and CDR2 sequences are MNHEY and SVGEGT. The CDR3 consists of 19 residues. The V gene lost 2 bases and the J gene lost 7 bases, with 27 bases spanning the gap. CDR3 sequence: CASSYPHDYVMRSGQPQHF. The CDR3 DNA reads as TGTGCCAGCAGTTACCCCCACGACTACGTTATGCGTAGCGGACAGCCCCAGCATTTT.

This rearrangement joins TRBV5-4 to TRBJ1-5; D gene uncertain. This CDR3 comprises 19 residues. V was clipped by 1 base and J by 0 bases, with 20 bases between them. The germline V gene has CDR1 SGHNT and CDR2 YYREEE (reference sequence). The CDR3: CASSLIGRFRAGSNQPQHF. For the CDR3, the DNA is TGTGCCAGCAGCTTGATTGGCAGGTTTCGGGCGGGTAGCAATCAGCCCCAGCATTTT. The entire variable domain, with the rest obtained from reference TRBV5-4 and TRBJ1-5, is as follows: ETGVTQSPTHLIKTRGQQVTLRCSSQSGHNTVSWYQQALGQGPQFIFQYYREEENGRGNFPPRFSGLQFPNYSSELNVNALELDDSALYLCASSLIGRFRAGSNQPQHFGDGTRLSIL.

The genes are TRBV4-3 and TRBJ2-1; 7 positions match TRBD2. CDR3 size: 16 residues. Losses at the gene ends were 4 bases for V and 1 base for J; bases not matched to a gene: 7. Germline-derived CDR1 and CDR2 are LGHNA and YSLEER. The CDR3, as DNA: TGCGCCAGCAGCCTCCCGGAGCGGGAATCCTACAATGAGCAGTTCTTC. Residues: CASSLPERESYNEQFF.